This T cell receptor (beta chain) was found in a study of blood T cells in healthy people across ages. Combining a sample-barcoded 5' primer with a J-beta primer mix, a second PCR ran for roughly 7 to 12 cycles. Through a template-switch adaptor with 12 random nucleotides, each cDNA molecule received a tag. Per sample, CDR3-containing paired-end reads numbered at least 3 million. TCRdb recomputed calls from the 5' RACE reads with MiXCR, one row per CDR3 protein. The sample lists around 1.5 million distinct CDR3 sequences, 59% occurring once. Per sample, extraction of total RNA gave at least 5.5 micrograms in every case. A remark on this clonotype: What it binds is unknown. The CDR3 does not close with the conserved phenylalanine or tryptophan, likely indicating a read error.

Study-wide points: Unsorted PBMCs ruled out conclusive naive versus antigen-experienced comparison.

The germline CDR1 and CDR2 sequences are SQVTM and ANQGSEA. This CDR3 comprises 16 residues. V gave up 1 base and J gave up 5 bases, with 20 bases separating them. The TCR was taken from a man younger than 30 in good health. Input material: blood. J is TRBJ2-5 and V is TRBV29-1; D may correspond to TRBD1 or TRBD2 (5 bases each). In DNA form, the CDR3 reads TGCAGCGTTGAAGGCCTTTCGGGTGGGACGAGGGAGACCCAGTACTGC. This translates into CSVEGLSGGTRETQYC.